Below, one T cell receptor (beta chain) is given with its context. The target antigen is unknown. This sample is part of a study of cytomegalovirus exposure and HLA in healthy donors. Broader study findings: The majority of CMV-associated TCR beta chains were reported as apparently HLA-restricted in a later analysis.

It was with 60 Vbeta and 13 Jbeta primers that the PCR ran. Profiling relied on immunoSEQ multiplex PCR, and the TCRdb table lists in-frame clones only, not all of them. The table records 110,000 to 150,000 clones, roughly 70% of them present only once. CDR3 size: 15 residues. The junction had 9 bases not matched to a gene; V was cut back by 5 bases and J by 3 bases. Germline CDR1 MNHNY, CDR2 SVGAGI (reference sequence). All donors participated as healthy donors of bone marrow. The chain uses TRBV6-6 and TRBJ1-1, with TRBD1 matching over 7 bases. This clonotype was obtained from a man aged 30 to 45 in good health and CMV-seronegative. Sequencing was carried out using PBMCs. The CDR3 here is CASSTQGGGDTEAFF. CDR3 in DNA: TGTGCCAGCAGTACCCAGGGGGGCGGGGACACTGAAGCTTTCTTT.